This entry lists 5 T cell receptor beta chains sequenced from one sample in a study of regulatory T cells in long-lasting Graves disease. With iRepertoire HTBI primers and Arm-PCR of CDR3 regions, TCR beta libraries were built. Each CDR3 protein is one row after TCRdb ran MiXCR on the multiplex PCR reads. This sample has approximately 360,000 distinct CDR3 sequences; roughly 12% occur once, and the top ten carry approximately 19%. The time point was: newly diagnosed GD, antithyroid drugs for less than 3 months. Isolated PBMC RNA provided the starting material for the TCR library. These data were also reused for a study on T cells in Graves' hyperthyroidism and ophthalmopathy.

The starting material was peripheral blood mononuclear cells (PBMCs), obtained at new diagnosis, from a patient treated with antithyroid drugs. These TCRs come from a woman aged 18-29 years with Graves disease.

This chain connects TRBV2 to TRBJ2-3, with 7 bases matching TRBD1. The J call may be incorrect, as the DNA end agrees better with TRBJ1-1. The CDR3 contains 12 residues. Germline V gene lookup returns CDR1 SNHLY and CDR2 FYNNEI. CDR3 sequence (DNA): TGTGCCAGCAAAGGGGGCGCGGCTGAAGCTTTCTTT. Protein: CASKGGAAEAFF.

The V gene is TRBV19, the J gene TRBJ1-3; the D is unclear. V lost 5 bases and J lost 3, with 17 bases in between. The CDR3 spans 16 residues. Germline V lookup: CDR1 LNHDA, CDR2 SQIVND (reference sequence). The CDR3 coding sequence is TGTGCCAGTAGTTACGACAATTTCTCGTTTGGAAACACCATATATTTT. This translates into CASSYDNFSFGNTIYF.

The table lists this clonotype with many counts. V and J are TRBV30 and TRBJ1-1; 7 bases are shared with TRBD1. V was clipped by 0 bases and J by 7 bases; unmatched bases: 5. This CDR3 region has 13 residues. CDR1 and CDR2 (germline): GTSNPN, SVGIG (reference sequence). CDR3 DNA sequence: TGTGCCTGGAGTGTACTAGGGGACAGTGAAGCTTTCTTT. Its translation: CAWSVLGDSEAFF.

This clonotype has just a few counts. The V call is TRBV4-1, the J call TRBJ2-1; 8 bases map to TRBD2. Unmatched junction bases numbered 17, after V lost 4 bases and J lost 9 bases. This CDR3 is 17 amino acids long. The germline gives CDR1 MGHRA, CDR2 YSYEKL. The CDR3 reads CASSLRGREGSLGEQFF. The CDR3 DNA reads as TGCGCCAGCAGCCTACGGGGCCGGGAGGGCAGTTTGGGTGAGCAGTTCTTC.

The sample holds many counts of this clonotype. The chain carries TRBV12-3 or TRBV12-4 and TRBJ1-1, with no clear D. The CDR3 has 13 residues. V was cut by 3 bases and J by 8 bases, with 13 bases left in between. CDR3 in DNA: TGTGCCAGCAGTTTGGCCCCAACCACCGAAGCTTTCTTT. Its translation is CASSLAPTTEAFF.